This note documents a single T cell receptor (beta chain) sequence. This entry is derived from a study of blood T cell repertoires in COVID-19. Study details: In each case, the material was cDNA or gDNA derived from T cells, B-cell-depleted T cells, or PBMCs.

Produced via immunoSEQ multiplex PCR; TCRdb's table is partial and in-frame only. This sample has some 290,000 clones, with approximately 87% found just once. The sequence derives from a man aged 60 to 69 who had recovered from COVID-19. Source material: peripheral blood.

The CDR3 sequence: CSASYRDGSGEQYF. Written as DNA, the CDR3 is TGCAGTGCTAGTTACCGGGATGGATCAGGCGAGCAGTACTTC. The V call is TRBV20-1, the J call TRBJ2-7, with TRBD2 as a possible D gene (5 bases). Trimming took off 3 bases at V and 6 bases at J, with 18 bases between the two ends. CDR1 and CDR2 (germline): DFQATT, SNEGSKA (reference sequence). This CDR3 spans 14 amino acids.